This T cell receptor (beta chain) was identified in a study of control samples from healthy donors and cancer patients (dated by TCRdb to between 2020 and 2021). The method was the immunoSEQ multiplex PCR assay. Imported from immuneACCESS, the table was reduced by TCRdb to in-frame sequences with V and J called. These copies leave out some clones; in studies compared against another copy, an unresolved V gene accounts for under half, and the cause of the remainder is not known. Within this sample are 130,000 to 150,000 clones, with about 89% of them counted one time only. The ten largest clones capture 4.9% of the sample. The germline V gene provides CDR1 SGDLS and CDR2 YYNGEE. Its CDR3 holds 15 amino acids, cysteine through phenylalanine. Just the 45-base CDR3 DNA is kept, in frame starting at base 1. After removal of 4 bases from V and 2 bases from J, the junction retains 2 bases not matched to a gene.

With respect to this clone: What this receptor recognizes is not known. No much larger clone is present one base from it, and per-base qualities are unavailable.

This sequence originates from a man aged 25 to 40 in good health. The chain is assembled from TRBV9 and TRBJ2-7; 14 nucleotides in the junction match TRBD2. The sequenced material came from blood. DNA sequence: TGTGCCAGCAGCCAGACTAGCGGGGGGGCCTACGAGCAGTACTTC. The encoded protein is CASSQTSGGAYEQYF.